This TCR beta chain is from a study of blood T cell repertoires in COVID-19. The wider study: T cells, B-cell-depleted T cells, or PBMCs supplied cDNA or gDNA.

The CDR3 loop spans 14 amino acids. The ends were cut back, 4 bases at V and 6 bases at J, with 16 bases in the middle. The germline V gene encodes CDR1 SNHLY and CDR2 FYNNEI. Authors' methods: Estimated nucleated cell counts came from reference gene primer amplification. Sequencing was performed with immunoSEQ multiplex PCR; in TCRdb, only in-frame clones are kept and a portion is missing. The DNA gave D and trimming, while V, J and clone size come from that table. The data show roughly 30,000 clones, with less than 80% seen just once and about 43% held by the top ten. The receptor was derived from a man in his 70s with acute or convalescent COVID-19. The V gene is TRBV2, the J gene TRBJ2-7, with D perhaps TRBD2 (6 bases). The sample was peripheral blood. The CDR3 loop reads CASSGGTPGGEQYF. CDR3 in DNA: TGTGCCAGCAGTGGCGGGACCCCCGGCGGCGAGCAGTACTTC.